The 7 T cell receptor beta chains given below trace back to one sample, sequenced in a study of regulatory T cells in long-lasting Graves disease. Building the TCR beta libraries relied on iRepertoire HTBI primers, and CDR3 regions underwent Arm-PCR. MiXCR, applied by TCRdb to the multiplex PCR reads, yields one record per CDR3 protein. The sample lists about 430,000 distinct CDR3 sequences, roughly a fifth occurring once. Specified time point: persistent/refractory GD, antithyroid drugs over 5 years with positive TRAb. PBMCs provided the RNA from which the TCR library was made. Sample: peripheral blood mononuclear cells (PBMCs), taken when the disease was refractory, from a patient treated with antithyroid drugs. The receptors were sampled from a female donor with Graves disease.

The sample holds a few counts of this clonotype. CDR3 nucleotide sequence: TGTGCCAGCAGGCTAGCGGGCACCGGGGAGCTGTTTTTT. This codes for CASRLAGTGELFF. The rearrangement links TRBV13 to TRBJ2-2, with 8 positions matching TRBD2. The V segment lost 6 bases and the J segment 4 bases; nucleotides outside the gene matches: 1. Germline values: CDR1 PRHDT, CDR2 FYEKMQ (reference sequence). The CDR3 extends over 13 amino acids.

At least ten counts were recorded for this clonotype. The V call is TRBV30, the J call TRBJ1-1, with D perhaps matching TRBD1 (5 bases). The CDR3 loop spans 14 amino acids. V was pared by 2 bases and J by 6 bases, with 16 bases between. Germline CDR1 is GTSNPN and CDR2 is SVGIG (reference sequence). The CDR3 coding sequence is TGTGCCTGGAGTCGTATTTCAGGGTCCTCTGAAGCTTTCTTT. It codes for CAWSRISGSSEAFF.

This clonotype was recorded at least ten times. The chain employs TRBV5-6 and TRBJ1-2; possibly TRBD1 for D (5 bases). Germline V gene data show CDR1 as SGHDT and CDR2 as YYEEEE. The CDR3 runs 14 residues. V dropped 0 bases and J dropped 4 bases, with 10 bases sitting between them. This CDR3 reads CASSLGPGPYGYTF. CDR3 in DNA: TGTGCCAGCAGCTTGGGGCCGGGACCCTATGGCTACACCTTC.

This clonotype was counted many times. CDR3 nucleotide sequence: TGTGCCAGCAGCTTAGGGGACAGTTCCGATCAGCCCCAGCATTTT. This gives the protein CASSLGDSSDQPQHF. The V gene is TRBV7-4, the J gene TRBJ1-5; the match to TRBD1 covers 7 bases. The germline gives CDR1 SGHVT, CDR2 SQSDAQ. This CDR3 has 15 amino acids. After removal of 1 base from V and 5 bases from J, the junction contained 5 bases not matched to a gene. The full variable domain, its missing parts supplied by reference TRBV7-4 and TRBJ1-5, is GAGVSQSPRYKVAKRGRDVALRCDSISGHVTLYWYRQTLGQGSEVLTYSQSDAQRDKSGRPSGRFSAERPERSVSTLKIQRTEQGDSAVYLCASSLGDSSDQPQHFGDGTRLSIL.

This clonotype was recorded a few times. The chain couples TRBV7-9 to TRBJ1-4; 7 positions match TRBD1. Germline V gives CDR1 SEHNR, CDR2 FQNEAQ (reference sequence). V lost 4 bases and J lost 3; bases outside the gene matches: 11. The CDR3 is made up of 17 amino acids. The CDR3 loop reads CASSSSTGDGANEKLFF. The CDR3 DNA sequence: TGTGCCAGCAGCTCCTCCACAGGGGATGGGGCTAATGAAAAACTGTTTTTT.

The V and J genes are TRBV2 and TRBJ2-3, with D maybe TRBD2 (6 bases). Trimming removed 3 bases at V and 1 base at J, with 11 bases between. This CDR3 spans 15 amino acids. Germline assignment: CDR1 SNHLY and CDR2 FYNNEI. CDR3 residues: CASSEGKRGTDTQYF. CDR3 sequence (DNA): TGTGCCAGCAGTGAGGGAAAGCGGGGCACAGATACGCAGTATTTT.

This clonotype was found many times. This chain links TRBV30 with TRBJ1-1; D is undetermined. CDR1 and CDR2 from the germline V gene are GTSNPN and SVGIG (reference sequence). Trimming cost V 0 bases and J 11 bases, with 13 bases left between them. The CDR3 runs 12 residues. The CDR3 DNA reads as TGTGCCTGGAGTGTTGCACAAGATATGGCTTTCTTT. This codes for CAWSVAQDMAFF.